This T cell receptor (beta chain) came from a study of OX40 agonist ivuxolimab in advanced cancers. Measured with immunoSEQ multiplex PCR; TCRdb has only the in-frame clones, and not every one. The data show some 59,000 clones, 85% to 95% seen once. A few counts support this clone. The material was CD4+ or CD8+ T cells sorted from blood, obtained in a trial of the OX40 agonist ivuxolimab. This receptor was identified in an adult with an advanced solid tumor such as melanoma, head and neck, liver or kidney cancer.

CDR3 amino acids: CASSEGNTEAFF. CDR3 coding DNA: TGTGCCAGCAGCGAGGGAAACACTGAAGCTTTCTTT. This chain joins TRBV7-9 and TRBJ1-1; unclear D gene. The CDR3 runs 12 residues. The germline V gene has CDR1 SEHNR and CDR2 FQNEAQ (reference sequence). Trimming pared 5 bases from V and 2 bases from J, leaving 6 bases between.